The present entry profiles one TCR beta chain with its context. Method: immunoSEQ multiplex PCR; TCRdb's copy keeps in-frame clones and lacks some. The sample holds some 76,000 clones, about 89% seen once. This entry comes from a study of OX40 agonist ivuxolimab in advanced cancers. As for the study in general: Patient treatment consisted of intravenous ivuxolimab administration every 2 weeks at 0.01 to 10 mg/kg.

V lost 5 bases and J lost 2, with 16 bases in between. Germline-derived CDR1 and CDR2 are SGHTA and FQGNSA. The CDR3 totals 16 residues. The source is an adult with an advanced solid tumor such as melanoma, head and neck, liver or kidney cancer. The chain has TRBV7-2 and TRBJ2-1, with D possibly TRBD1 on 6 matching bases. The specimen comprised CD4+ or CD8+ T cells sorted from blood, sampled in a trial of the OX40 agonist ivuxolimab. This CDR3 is CASSLGQGRAYNEQFF. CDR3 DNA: TGTGCCAGCAGCCTAGGGCAGGGGCGCGCCTACAATGAGCAGTTCTTC.